The present T cell receptor (beta chain) was sequenced within a study of T cell responses to AZD1222 COVID-19 vaccine. Study results and limitations: Mapped onto spike, vaccine-associated CD4 TCRs spanned it and were dominant at 160-218 and 743-854.

In germline, CDR1 is MGHRA, CDR2 YSYEKL. This CDR3 has 14 residues. V was shortened by 4 bases and J by 5 bases, with 14 bases between the two germline ends. Produced via immunoSEQ multiplex PCR; TCRdb's table is partial and in-frame only. The sample consists of some 110,000 clones, approximately 89% of them appearing once. On this clone: Its cognate antigen is unknown.

Sequenced material: peripheral blood, taken on day 0 of AZD1222 vaccination. The receptor comes from an adult in good health. The J gene is TRBJ1-1, the V gene TRBV4-1, with a weak D call TRBD1 (5 bases). CDR3 DNA: TGCGCCAGCAGCCTGACAGTGAAGATAACTGAAGCTTTCTTT. Protein product: CASSLTVKITEAFF.